Described below is a single T cell receptor beta chain sequence and its context. Its cognate antigen is unknown. Produced via immunoSEQ multiplex PCR; TCRdb's table is partial and in-frame only. Of about 440,000 clones listed, about 90% are singletons. Treatment in this sample: some 20 received Ad26.COV2.S at low or high dose, single or two shots; about 5 received placebo; per-sample allocation not given. Samples came from day 63 after the first vaccine or placebo injection. These data originate in a study of Ad26.COV2.S vaccination and SARS-CoV-2 variants. Overall study context: COV1001, an Ad26.COV2.S trial, supplied this vaccine-arm donor. By the intramuscular route, Ad26.COV2.S was given once, or twice 56 days apart.

The junction had 6 bases not matched to a gene; V was cut back by 3 bases and J by 4 bases. Germline CDR1 reads SGHAT; CDR2 reads FQNNGV. This CDR3 has 15 amino acids. Study observations and caveats: Reports say spike-specific CD8+ and CD4+ T cell responses covered substantial breadth after vaccination. Vaccinated individuals (as opposed to placebo recipients) had higher spike-specific TCR breadth.

The origin of this receptor is a person aged 18-60 years who received the Ad26.COV2.S COVID-19 vaccine or a placebo. The sequenced sample was peripheral blood, obtained in a trial of Ad26.COV2.S vaccine versus placebo. This sequence joins TRBV11-2 and TRBJ1-3; 7 bases fit TRBD1. The CDR3 spells CASSFNQDRGNTIYF. The CDR3 nucleotides are TGTGCCAGCAGCTTTAACCAGGACAGGGGAAACACCATATATTTT. Drawing the rest from reference TRBV11-2 and TRBJ1-3, the complete variable domain is EAGVAQSPRYKIIEKRQSVAFWCNPISGHATLYWYQQILGQGPKLLIQFQNNGVVDDSQLPKDRFSAERLKGVDSTLKIQPAKLEDSAVYLCASSFNQDRGNTIYFGEGSWLTVV.